Listed below are T cell receptor beta chains from one sample, sequenced in a study of T cell repertoires in cytomegalovirus infection. These receptors' targets are unknown. TCRdb used MiXCR to reprocess the reads, holding one entry per CDR3 protein. The table includes 100,000 to 120,000 distinct CDR3 sequences, under 35% detected once. Material: CD8+ T cells from cultured PBMCs, obtained from culture after CMV antigen stimulation. The receptor source for this set is a human donor in good health (CMV status not recorded). Some clones in this sample may be carry-over from other donors' samples. Both conserved end residues are part of each CDR3. D genes are given only for firm matches. Size is omitted from some rows. Given values are once, few, many or a class for expanded clones.

TRBV2	-	-	TRBJ1-2	CASSEGWETRDGIYGYTF	TGTGCCAGCAGTGAAGGGTGGGAAACCCGGGACGGAATATATGGCTACACCTTC
TRBV6-1	-	TRBD1	TRBJ1-4	CASSDAPGTGVEKLFF	TGTGCCAGCAGTGACGCCCCCGGGACAGGGGTTGAAAAACTGTTTTTT
TRBV12-3/TRBV12-4	-	TRBD2	TRBJ2-1	CASTPTSGGRLNEQFF	TGTGCCAGCACTCCGACTAGCGGGGGGCGTCTTAATGAGCAGTTCTTC
TRBV27	few	-	TRBJ1-6	CASSLSENSPLHF	TGTGCCAGCAGTTTATCAGAGAATTCACCCCTCCACTTT
TRBV7-2	-	-	TRBJ2-3	CASSLGDWPSTDTQYF	TGTGCCAGCAGCTTAGGGGACTGGCCTAGCACAGATACGCAGTATTTT
TRBV29-1	few	-	TRBJ1-1	CSVRGGVSTEAFF	TGCAGCGTGAGGGGGGGGGTGAGCACTGAAGCTTTCTTT
TRBV11-3	-	-	TRBJ2-1	CASSPKPGTQGPNEQFF	TGTGCCAGCAGCCCAAAACCCGGGACTCAAGGTCCCAATGAGCAGTTCTTC
TRBV6-5	-	-	TRBJ2-2	CASSYSGSTGELFF	TGTGCCAGCAGTTATTCGGGGTCCACCGGGGAGCTGTTTTTT
TRBV4-1	-	TRBD2	TRBJ2-1	CASSLMMGGLNEQFF	TGCGCCAGCAGCCTTATGATGGGAGGGCTAAATGAGCAGTTCTTC
TRBV7-6	few	-	TRBJ2-7	CASSLGADTATSSYEQYF	TGTGCCAGCAGCTTAGGGGCGGACACGGCGACAAGTTCCTACGAGCAGTACTTC
TRBV12-3/TRBV12-4	few	-	TRBJ2-5	CASSHRPSFRFDGGTQETQYF	TGTGCCAGCAGCCATCGACCATCTTTTAGGTTTGACGGGGGAACCCAAGAGACCCAGTACTTC
TRBV15	-	-	TRBJ2-1	CATSRALSSYNEQFF	TGTGCCACCAGCAGAGCTCTGAGCTCCTACAATGAGCAGTTCTTC
TRBV6-1	medium-sized	-	TRBJ2-7	CASSEAIGEGGYEQYF	TGTGCCAGCAGTGAAGCGATTGGGGAGGGGGGGTACGAGCAGTACTTC
TRBV11-3	-	TRBD1	TRBJ2-3	CASSWGDRGTDTQYF	TGTGCCAGCAGCTGGGGGGACAGGGGAACAGATACGCAGTATTTT
TRBV12-3/TRBV12-4	many	-	TRBJ1-2	CASSAGDYGYTF	TGTGCCAGTTCGGCGGGTGACTATGGCTACACCTTC
TRBV7-8	-	TRBD1	TRBJ1-1	CASSKDRWPEAFF	TGTGCCAGCAGCAAGGACAGGTGGCCTGAAGCTTTCTTT
TRBV6-6	once	TRBD1	TRBJ1-1	CASSTRGQGNPAQAFF	TGTGCCAGCAGCACTAGGGGGCAAGGCAATCCGGCTCAAGCTTTCTTT
TRBV6-5	few	-	TRBJ1-1	CASSFAWGTNTEAFF	TGTGCCAGCAGTTTTGCTTGGGGGACGAACACTGAAGCTTTCTTT
TRBV7-3	few	-	TRBJ2-7	CASSLTSGAEQYF	TGTGCCAGCAGCTTAACGTCCGGGGCCGAGCAGTACTTC
TRBV12-3/TRBV12-4	-	-	TRBJ2-3	CASSTNLLSGEYSTDTQYF	TGTGCCAGCAGCACAAATCTACTCTCAGGAGAATATAGCACAGATACGCAGTATTTT
TRBV7-6	-	-	TRBJ2-3	CASTWGGPDTQYF	TGTGCCAGCACCTGGGGAGGTCCTGATACGCAGTATTTT
TRBV24-1	-	-	TRBJ2-2	CATSARGLEANTGELFF	TGTGCCACCAGTGCAAGAGGGTTGGAAGCCAACACCGGGGAGCTGTTTTTT
TRBV7-9	-	-	TRBJ2-1	CASSLGQRVNEQFF	TGTGCCAGCAGCTTAGGACAGAGAGTCAATGAGCAGTTCTTC
TRBV4-1	-	TRBD2	TRBJ2-3	CASSHGSGGAGDTQYF	TGCGCCAGCAGCCACGGTAGCGGGGGGGCGGGGGATACGCAGTATTTT
TRBV7-9	-	-	TRBJ1-1	CASTTAGDTEAFF	TGTGCCAGCACCACCGCAGGGGACACTGAAGCTTTCTTT
TRBV20-1	-	TRBD2	TRBJ2-1	CSARSSGGDNEQFF	TGCAGTGCTAGATCTAGCGGGGGTGACAATGAGCAGTTCTTC
TRBV11-2	many	-	TRBJ1-4	CASSLVGWGTSTGKLFF	TGTGCCAGCAGCTTAGTTGGTTGGGGGACCTCAACAGGAAAACTGTTTTTT
TRBV7-4	-	TRBD1	TRBJ2-5	CASTLTLQGDRETQYF	TGTGCCAGCACCCTCACCCTCCAGGGGGATCGGGAGACCCAGTACTTC
TRBV4-2	-	-	TRBJ2-7	CASSQALASRYEQYF	TGTGCCAGCAGCCAAGCCTTAGCGTCCCGCTACGAGCAGTACTTC
TRBV6-1	few	TRBD1	TRBJ1-2	CASNQGAGGYTF	TGTGCCAGCAACCAGGGGGCCGGGGGCTACACCTTC
TRBV12-3/TRBV12-4	-	-	TRBJ2-7	CASSPTGGYEQYF	TGTGCCAGCAGTCCGACTGGGGGCTACGAGCAGTACTTC
TRBV15	-	-	TRBJ2-1	CATRIGGVYNEQFF	TGTGCCACCAGGATAGGAGGGGTTTACAATGAGCAGTTCTTC
TRBV7-2	-	-	TRBJ2-5	CASSVIGGPQETQYF	TGTGCCAGCAGCGTAATTGGGGGGCCTCAAGAGACCCAGTACTTC
TRBV7-3	-	-	TRBJ1-4	CASSLYGEKLFF	TGTGCCAGCAGCTTGTACGGTGAAAAACTGTTTTTT
TRBV7-2	many	-	TRBJ2-1	CASSLAAAGYNEQFF	TGTGCCAGCAGCTTAGCAGCGGCAGGATACAATGAGCAGTTCTTC
TRBV20-1	once	-	TRBJ2-3	CSPFLPSGVVTDTQYF	TGCAGTCCCTTCCTCCCCTCAGGAGTTGTGACAGATACGCAGTATTTT
TRBV6-5	-	-	TRBJ2-7	CASRQGQLLYYEQYF	TGTGCCAGCAGGCAGGGACAACTCCTCTACTACGAGCAGTACTTC
TRBV5-4	-	-	TRBJ2-5	CASSQVGSSLPETQYF	TGTGCCAGCAGCCAGGTCGGATCTAGCCTCCCAGAGACCCAGTACTTC
TRBV28	once	TRBD1	TRBJ2-7	CASSFPGTGSYEQYF	TGTGCCAGCAGTTTCCCTGGGACAGGTTCCTACGAGCAGTACTTC
TRBV7-9	few	TRBD2	TRBJ2-5	CASSRTSGVDDGTQYF	TGTGCCAGCAGCCGTACTAGCGGGGTCGATGACGGGACCCAGTACTTC
TRBV5-4	-	-	TRBJ2-2	CASSPRTDSSNTGELFF	TGTGCCAGCAGCCCGCGGACAGATTCTTCGAACACCGGGGAGCTGTTTTTT
TRBV7-6	-	-	TRBJ1-1	CASSPPGTPVSEAFF	TGTGCCAGCAGCCCTCCCGGGACACCGGTATCTGAAGCTTTCTTT
TRBV6-7	-	TRBD1	TRBJ2-2	CASSYSNAGGNTGELFF	TGTGCCAGCAGTTACTCGAATGCAGGGGGGAACACCGGGGAGCTGTTTTTT
TRBV7-2	many	-	TRBJ1-2	CASSLVYGVAANYGYTF	TGTGCCAGCAGCTTAGTTTATGGGGTGGCCGCTAACTATGGCTACACCTTC
TRBV4-3	-	TRBD1	TRBJ1-2	CASSLASGTGYYGYTF	TGCGCCAGCAGCCTGGCCAGTGGGACAGGGTACTATGGCTACACCTTC
TRBV6-1	few	TRBD1	TRBJ2-3	CASSEIGQGTDTQYF	TGTGCCAGCAGTGAAATAGGACAGGGGACAGATACGCAGTATTTT
TRBV28	-	-	TRBJ1-1	CASNPRAMSTEAFF	TGTGCCAGCAATCCCAGGGCCATGAGCACTGAAGCTTTCTTT
TRBV4-1	-	-	TRBJ2-2	CASSLIQGGDTGELFF	TGCGCCAGCAGCCTAATACAGGGGGGGGACACCGGGGAGCTGTTTTTT
TRBV6-1	-	-	TRBJ2-1	CASSERDIKYNEQFF	TGTGCCAGCAGTGAAAGGGACATAAAATACAATGAGCAGTTCTTC
TRBV9	few	TRBD2	TRBJ2-3	CASSVSSGGVDTQYF	TGTGCCAGCAGCGTATCTAGCGGGGGGGTAGATACGCAGTATTTT
TRBV9	-	TRBD2	TRBJ2-7	CASSVGGGDGYEQYF	TGTGCCAGCAGCGTAGGGGGAGGGGACGGTTACGAGCAGTACTTC
TRBV7-9	-	TRBD1	TRBJ2-2	CASSSWDRVTGELFF	TGTGCCAGCAGCTCCTGGGACAGGGTCACCGGGGAGCTGTTTTTT
TRBV12-3/TRBV12-4	few	-	TRBJ1-2	CASSFGIPSYGYTF	TGTGCCAGCAGTTTCGGGATTCCATCATATGGCTACACCTTC
TRBV7-8	-	TRBD1	TRBJ2-1	CASSLGLRDRDNEQFF	TGTGCCAGCAGCTTAGGCCTCCGGGACAGGGACAATGAGCAGTTCTTC